The clone carrying this T cell receptor (beta chain) ranks as medium-sized (0.01 to 0.1%). Antigen: not known. The data were taken from a study of early T cells in non-severe SARS-CoV-2 infection. Study summary: Chains were not paired, and sequencing was done on bulk RNA from unsorted whole blood. The study, taken as a whole, reports: The study's VDJdb matching favored anti-spike CD8 responses and missed private and CD4 specificities.

The V end was cut by 4 bases, the J end by 8 bases, with 11 bases between. The germline CDR1 and CDR2 sequences are LNHNV and YYDKDF (reference sequence). The CDR3 runs 13 residues. Individual cDNA molecules received unique molecular identifiers. TCRdb recomputed calls from the 5' RACE reads with MiXCR, one row per CDR3 protein. Of some 30,000 distinct CDR3 sequences in the sample, approximately 6.3% were seen once. This chain links TRBV15 with TRBJ1-4, with a tentative D call TRBD1 (5 bases). The TCR originated in an adult who was a healthcare worker with PCR-confirmed SARS-CoV-2 infection or an uninfected control (not recorded which). Source material: whole blood. Here the CDR3 reads CATSTYTGEKLFF. CDR3 DNA sequence: TGTGCCACCAGCACCTACACAGGCGAAAAACTGTTTTTT. Drawing the rest from reference TRBV15 and TRBJ1-4, the complete variable domain is DAMVIQNPRYQVTQFGKPVTLSCSQTLNHNVMYWYQQKSSQAPKLLFHYYDKDFNNEADTPDNFQSRRPNTSFCFLDIRSPGLGDTAMYLCATSTYTGEKLFFGSGTQLSVL.